Sequencing of this T cell receptor beta chain was carried out in a study of cytomegalovirus exposure and HLA in healthy donors. General study results and limits: It is likely that the observed cluster of highly shared sequence variants was a sequencing artifact. In a later analysis, V- and J-gene trimming of beta chains associated with a DCLRE1C missense variant, replicated independently. The only immune exposure information that was available was CMV serostatus.

The PCR had 60 Vbeta and 13 Jbeta primers. Sequencing used immunoSEQ multiplex PCR; TCRdb keeps in-frame clones, though not all of them. The sample lists some 170,000 clones; about 10% were seen once. On this clone itself: Its target is unknown.

Trimming shortened V by 6 bases and J by 8 bases, and 13 bases separated the two germline ends. Germline assignment: CDR1 MNHNY and CDR2 SVGAGI (reference sequence). This CDR3 is 12 amino acids long. This sequence joins TRBV6-6 and TRBJ1-2, with D perhaps TRBD1 (6 bases). The source of this sequence is a woman younger than 45 in good health and CMV-seropositive. The sequenced material came from PBMCs. CDR3 sequence: CASRTGAWGYTF. CDR3 bases: TGTGCCAGCAGGACAGGAGCTTGGGGCTACACCTTC.